One T cell receptor (beta chain) is described in this entry. Its antigen is unknown. Germline lookup yields CDR1 SQVTM and CDR2 ANQGSEA. The CDR3 sequence is 13 residues long. The junction had 4 bases not matched to a gene; V was cut back by 7 bases and J by 2 bases. Six replicates per PBMC sample, mostly from around 460 ng of genomic DNA. Assay: immunoSEQ multiplex PCR; the TCRdb copy retains only in-frame clones and omits some. Counted here are around 17,000 clones, 55% to 80% occurring once; the ten biggest clones make up about 3%. These data originate in a study of neoadjuvant anti-PD-1 for oral cavity cancer. Overall study: Patients without progression got a fourth dose around day 43.

General study results and limits: Pretreatment Treg/Th17 ratio correlated inversely with post-treatment tumor clonality.

The TCR sequence derives from a person aged 40 to 85 with oral cavity squamous cell carcinoma. The sequencing used PBMCs, collected before nivolumab (anti-PD-1) treatment. V usage is TRBV29-1 and J usage is TRBJ2-7; 11 positions match TRBD1. CDR3 nucleotide sequence: TGCAGCGCAGGACAGGGGGCCCCCTACGAGCAGTACTTC. It codes for CSAGQGAPYEQYF.